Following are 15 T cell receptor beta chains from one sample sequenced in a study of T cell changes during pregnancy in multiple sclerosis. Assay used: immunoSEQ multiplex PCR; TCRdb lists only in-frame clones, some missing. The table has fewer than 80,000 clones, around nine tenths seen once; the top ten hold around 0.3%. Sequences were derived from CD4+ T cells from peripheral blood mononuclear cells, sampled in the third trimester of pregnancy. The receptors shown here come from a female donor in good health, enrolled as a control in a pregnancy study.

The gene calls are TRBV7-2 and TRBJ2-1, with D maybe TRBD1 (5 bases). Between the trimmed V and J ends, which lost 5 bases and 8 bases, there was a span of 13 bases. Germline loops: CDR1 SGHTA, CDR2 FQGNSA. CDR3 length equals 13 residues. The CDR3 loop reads CASSPQEGDEQFF. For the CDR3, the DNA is TGTGCCAGCAGCCCTCAAGAAGGGGATGAGCAGTTCTTC.

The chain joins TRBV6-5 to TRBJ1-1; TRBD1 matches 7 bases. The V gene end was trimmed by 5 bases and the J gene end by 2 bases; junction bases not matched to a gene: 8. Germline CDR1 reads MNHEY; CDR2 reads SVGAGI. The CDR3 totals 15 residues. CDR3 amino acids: CASSTWDRLNTEAFF. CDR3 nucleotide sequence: TGTGCCAGCAGTACCTGGGACAGACTTAACACTGAAGCTTTCTTT.

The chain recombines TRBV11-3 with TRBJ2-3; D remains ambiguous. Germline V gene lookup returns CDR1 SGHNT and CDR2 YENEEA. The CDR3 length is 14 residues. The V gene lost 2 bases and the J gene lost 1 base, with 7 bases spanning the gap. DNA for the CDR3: TGTGCCAGCAGCTTATCTACGGGCACAGATACGCAGTATTTT. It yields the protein CASSLSTGTDTQYF. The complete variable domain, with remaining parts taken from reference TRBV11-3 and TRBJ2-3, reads EAGVVQSPRYKIIEKKQPVAFWCNPISGHNTLYWYLQNLGQGPELLIRYENEEAVDDSQLPKDRFSAERLKGVDSTLKIQPAELGDSAVYLCASSLSTGTDTQYFGPGTRLTVL.

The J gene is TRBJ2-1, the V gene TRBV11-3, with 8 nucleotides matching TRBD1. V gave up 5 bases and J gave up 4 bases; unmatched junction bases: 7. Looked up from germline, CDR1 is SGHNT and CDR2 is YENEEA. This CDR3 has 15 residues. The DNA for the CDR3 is TGTGCCAGCAGCCTCGACAGGGGACAGTACAATGAGCAGTTCTTC. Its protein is CASSLDRGQYNEQFF.

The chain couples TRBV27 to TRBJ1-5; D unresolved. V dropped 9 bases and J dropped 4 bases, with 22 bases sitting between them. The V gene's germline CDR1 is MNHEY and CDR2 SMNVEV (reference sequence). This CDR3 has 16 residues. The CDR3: CARPKRQGSINQPQHF. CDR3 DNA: TGTGCCAGGCCCAAACGACAAGGATCTATAAATCAGCCCCAGCATTTT.

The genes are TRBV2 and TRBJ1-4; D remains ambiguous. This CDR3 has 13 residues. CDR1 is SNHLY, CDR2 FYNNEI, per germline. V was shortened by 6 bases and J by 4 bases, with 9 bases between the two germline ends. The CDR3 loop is CASRRGNNEKLFF. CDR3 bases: TGTGCCAGCAGGCGGGGAAATAATGAAAAACTGTTTTTT. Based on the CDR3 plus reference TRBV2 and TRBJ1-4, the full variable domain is EPEVTQTPSHQVTQMGQEVILRCVPISNHLYFYWYRQILGQKVEFLVSFYNNEISEKSEIFDDQFSVERPDGSNFTLKIRSTKLEDSAMYFCASRRGNNEKLFFGSGTQLSVL.

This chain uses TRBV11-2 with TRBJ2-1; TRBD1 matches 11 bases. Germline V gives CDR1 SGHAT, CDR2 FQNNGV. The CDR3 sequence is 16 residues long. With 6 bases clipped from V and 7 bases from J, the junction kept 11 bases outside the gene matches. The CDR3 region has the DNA TGTGCCAGCAGGAAGCGGACAGGGGGCGTAGAAAATGAGCAGTTCTTC. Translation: CASRKRTGGVENEQFF.

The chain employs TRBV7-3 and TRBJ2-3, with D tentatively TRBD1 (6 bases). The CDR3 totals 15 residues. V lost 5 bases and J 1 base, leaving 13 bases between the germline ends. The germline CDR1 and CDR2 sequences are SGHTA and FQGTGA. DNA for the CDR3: TGTGCCAGCAGCCTCACAGGGTATGGCACAGATACGCAGTATTTT. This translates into CASSLTGYGTDTQYF.

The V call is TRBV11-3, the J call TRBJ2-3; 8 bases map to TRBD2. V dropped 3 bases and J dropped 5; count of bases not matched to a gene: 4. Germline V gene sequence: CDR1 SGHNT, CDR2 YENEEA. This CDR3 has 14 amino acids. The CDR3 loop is CASSFREGQDTQYF. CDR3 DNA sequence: TGTGCCAGCAGCTTTCGGGAGGGGCAAGATACGCAGTATTTT.

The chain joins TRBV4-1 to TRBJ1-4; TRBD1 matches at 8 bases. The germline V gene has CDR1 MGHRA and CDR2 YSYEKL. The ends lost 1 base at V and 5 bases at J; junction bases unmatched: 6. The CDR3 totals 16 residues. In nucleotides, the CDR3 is TGCGCCAGCAGCCAAGCAACAGGGGGTCCCAATGAAAAACTGTTTTTT. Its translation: CASSQATGGPNEKLFF.

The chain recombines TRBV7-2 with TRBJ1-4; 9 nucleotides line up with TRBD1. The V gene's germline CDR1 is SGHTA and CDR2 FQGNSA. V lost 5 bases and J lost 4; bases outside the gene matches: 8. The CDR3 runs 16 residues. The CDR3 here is CASSPHLDRGNEKLFF. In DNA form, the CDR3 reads TGTGCCAGCAGCCCCCACTTGGACAGGGGTAATGAAAAACTGTTTTTT.

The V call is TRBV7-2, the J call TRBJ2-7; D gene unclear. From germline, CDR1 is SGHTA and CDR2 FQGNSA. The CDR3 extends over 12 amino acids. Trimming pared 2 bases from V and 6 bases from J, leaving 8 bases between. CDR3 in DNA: TGTGCCAGCAGCTTAATTTTCTTCGAGCAGTACTTC. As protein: CASSLIFFEQYF.

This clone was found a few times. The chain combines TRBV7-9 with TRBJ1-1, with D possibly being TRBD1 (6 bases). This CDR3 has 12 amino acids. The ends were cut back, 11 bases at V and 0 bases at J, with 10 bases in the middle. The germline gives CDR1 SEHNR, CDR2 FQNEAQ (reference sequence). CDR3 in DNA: TGTGCCGGTGACAGGATGAACACTGAAGCTTTCTTT. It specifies CAGDRMNTEAFF.

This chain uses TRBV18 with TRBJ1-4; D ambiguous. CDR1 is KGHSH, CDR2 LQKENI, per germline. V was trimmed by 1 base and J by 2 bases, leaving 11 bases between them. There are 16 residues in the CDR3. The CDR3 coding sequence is TGTGCCAGCTCACCACGGAGGGTTGGGACTAATGAAAAACTGTTTTTT. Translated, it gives CASSPRRVGTNEKLFF.

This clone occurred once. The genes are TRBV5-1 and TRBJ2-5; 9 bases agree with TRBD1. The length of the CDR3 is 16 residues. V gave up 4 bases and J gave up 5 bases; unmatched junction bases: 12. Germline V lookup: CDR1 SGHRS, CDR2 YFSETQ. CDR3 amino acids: CASSPGTGTGTETQYF. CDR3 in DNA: TGCGCCAGCAGCCCGGGGACCGGGACAGGGACCGAGACCCAGTACTTC.